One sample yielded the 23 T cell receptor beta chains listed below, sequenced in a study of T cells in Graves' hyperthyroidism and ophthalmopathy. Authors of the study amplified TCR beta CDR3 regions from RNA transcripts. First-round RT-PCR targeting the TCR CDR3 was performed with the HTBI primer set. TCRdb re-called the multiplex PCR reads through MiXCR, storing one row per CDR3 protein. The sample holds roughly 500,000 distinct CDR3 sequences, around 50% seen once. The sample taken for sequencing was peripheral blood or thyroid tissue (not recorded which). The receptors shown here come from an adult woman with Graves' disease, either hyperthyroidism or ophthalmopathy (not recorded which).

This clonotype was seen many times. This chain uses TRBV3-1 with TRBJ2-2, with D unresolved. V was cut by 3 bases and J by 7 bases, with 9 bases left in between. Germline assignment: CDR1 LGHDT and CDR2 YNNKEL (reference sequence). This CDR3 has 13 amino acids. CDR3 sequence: CASSQFLGGELFF. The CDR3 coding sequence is TGTGCCAGCAGCCAGTTTCTAGGCGGGGAGCTGTTTTTT.

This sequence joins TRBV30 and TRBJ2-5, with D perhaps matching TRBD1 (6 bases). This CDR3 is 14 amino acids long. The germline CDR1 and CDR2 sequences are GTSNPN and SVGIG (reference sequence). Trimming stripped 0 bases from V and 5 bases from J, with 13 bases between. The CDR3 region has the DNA TGTGCCTGGAGTGTACAAGGAAGGGGGGAGACCCAGTACTTC. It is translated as CAWSVQGRGETQYF. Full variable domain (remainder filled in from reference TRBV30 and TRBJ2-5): SQTIHQWPATLVQPVGSPLSLECTVEGTSNPNLYWYRQAAGRGLQLLFYSVGIGQISSEVPQNLSASRPQDRQFILSSKKLLLSDSGFYLCAWSVQGRGETQYFGPGTRLLVL.

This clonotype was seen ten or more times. The CDR3 sequence is CASSLPSGFGSPLHF. The DNA of the CDR3 is TGTGCCAGCAGCTTACCTTCGGGGTTCGGCTCACCCCTCCACTTT. The chain is built from TRBV7-2 and TRBJ1-6, with D unresolved. The germline CDR1 and CDR2 sequences are SGHTA and FQGNSA. Trimming left V 2 bases short and J 10 bases short, with 15 bases between. The CDR3 length is 15 residues.

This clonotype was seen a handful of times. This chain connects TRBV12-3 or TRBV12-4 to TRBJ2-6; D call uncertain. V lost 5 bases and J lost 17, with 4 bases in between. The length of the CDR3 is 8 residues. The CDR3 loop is CASSKLTF. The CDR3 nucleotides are TGTGCCAGCAGTAAATTGACTTTC.

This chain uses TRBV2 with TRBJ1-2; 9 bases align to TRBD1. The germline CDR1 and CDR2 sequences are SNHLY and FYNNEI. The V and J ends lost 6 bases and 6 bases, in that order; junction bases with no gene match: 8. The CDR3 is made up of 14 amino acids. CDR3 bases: TGTGCCAGCAGCCTGGACAGGGGCGGAGATGGCTACACCTTC. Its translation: CASSLDRGGDGYTF.

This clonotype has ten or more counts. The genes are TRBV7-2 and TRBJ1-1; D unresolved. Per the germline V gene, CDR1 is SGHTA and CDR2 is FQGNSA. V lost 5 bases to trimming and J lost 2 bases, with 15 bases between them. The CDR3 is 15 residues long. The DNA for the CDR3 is TGTGCCAGCAGCACCTTTAAGCAACCAAACACTGAAGCTTTCTTT. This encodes CASSTFKQPNTEAFF. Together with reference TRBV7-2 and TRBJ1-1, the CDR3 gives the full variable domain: GAGVSQSPSNKVTEKGKDVELRCDPISGHTALYWYRQSLGQGLEFLIYFQGNSAPDKSGLPSDRFSAERTGGSVSTLTIQRTQQEDSAVYLCASSTFKQPNTEAFFGQGTRLTVV.

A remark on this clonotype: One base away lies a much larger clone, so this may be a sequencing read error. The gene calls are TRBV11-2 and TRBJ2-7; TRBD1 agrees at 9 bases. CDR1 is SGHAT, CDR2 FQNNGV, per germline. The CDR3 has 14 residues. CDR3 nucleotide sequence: TGCGCCAGCAGCCAACGGACAGGGGACTACGAGCAGTACTTC. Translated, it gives CASSQRTGDYEQYF. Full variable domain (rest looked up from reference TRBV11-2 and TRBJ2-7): EAGVAQSPRYKIIEKRQSVAFWCNPISGHATLYWYQQILGQGPKLLIQFQNNGVVDDSQLPKDRFSAERLKGVDSTLKIQPAKLEDSAVYLCASSQRTGDYEQYFGPGTRLTVT.

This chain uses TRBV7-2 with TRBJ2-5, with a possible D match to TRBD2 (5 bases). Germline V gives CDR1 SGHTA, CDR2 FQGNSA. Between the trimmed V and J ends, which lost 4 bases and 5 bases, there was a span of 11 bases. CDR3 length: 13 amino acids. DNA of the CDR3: TGTGCCAGCAGCTCCTCTAGCTTTGAGACCCAGTACTTC. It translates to CASSSSSFETQYF. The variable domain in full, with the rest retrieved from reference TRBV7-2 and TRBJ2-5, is GAGVSQSPSNKVTEKGKDVELRCDPISGHTALYWYRQSLGQGLEFLIYFQGNSAPDKSGLPSDRFSAERTGGSVSTLTIQRTQQEDSAVYLCASSSSSFETQYFGPGTRLLVL.

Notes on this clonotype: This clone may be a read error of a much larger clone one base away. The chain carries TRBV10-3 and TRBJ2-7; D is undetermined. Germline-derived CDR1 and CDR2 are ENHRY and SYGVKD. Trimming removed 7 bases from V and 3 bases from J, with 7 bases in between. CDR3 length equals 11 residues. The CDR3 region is CAITSNYEQYF. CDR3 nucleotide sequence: TGTGCCATCACGAGCAACTACGAGCAGTACTTC.

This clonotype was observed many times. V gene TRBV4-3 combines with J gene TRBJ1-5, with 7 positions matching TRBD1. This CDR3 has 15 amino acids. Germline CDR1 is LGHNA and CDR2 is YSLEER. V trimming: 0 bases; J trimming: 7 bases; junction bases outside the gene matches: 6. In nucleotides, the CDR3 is TGCGCCAGCAGCCAAGATCCGGGACAGACCCAGCCCCAGCATTTT. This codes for CASSQDPGQTQPQHF.

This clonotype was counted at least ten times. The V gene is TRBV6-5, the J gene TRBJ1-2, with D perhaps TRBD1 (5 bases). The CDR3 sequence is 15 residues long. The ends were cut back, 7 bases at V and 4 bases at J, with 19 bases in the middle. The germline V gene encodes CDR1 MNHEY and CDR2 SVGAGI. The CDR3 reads CASTQGGLRGYGYTF. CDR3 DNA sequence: TGTGCCAGCACCCAGGGAGGCCTCCGTGGCTATGGCTACACCTTC.

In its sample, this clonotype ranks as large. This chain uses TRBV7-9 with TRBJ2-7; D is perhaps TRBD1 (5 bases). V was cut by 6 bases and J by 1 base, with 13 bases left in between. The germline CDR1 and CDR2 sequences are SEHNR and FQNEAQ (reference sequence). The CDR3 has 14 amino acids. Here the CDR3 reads CASSPDSRSYEQYF. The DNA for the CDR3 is TGTGCCAGCAGTCCTGACAGTCGATCCTACGAGCAGTACTTC. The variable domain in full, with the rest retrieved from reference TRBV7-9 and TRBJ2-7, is DTGVSQNPRHKITKRGQNVTFRCDPISEHNRLYWYRQTLGQGPEFLTYFQNEAQLEKSRLLSDRFSAERPKGSFSTLEIQRTEQGDSAMYLCASSPDSRSYEQYFGPGTRLTVT.

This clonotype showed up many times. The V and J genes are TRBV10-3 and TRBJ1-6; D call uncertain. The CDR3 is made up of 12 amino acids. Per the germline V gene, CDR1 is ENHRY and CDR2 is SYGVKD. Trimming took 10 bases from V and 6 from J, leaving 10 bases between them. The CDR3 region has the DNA TGTGCCACCTCGACTTCTAATTCACCCCTCCACTTT. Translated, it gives CATSTSNSPLHF.

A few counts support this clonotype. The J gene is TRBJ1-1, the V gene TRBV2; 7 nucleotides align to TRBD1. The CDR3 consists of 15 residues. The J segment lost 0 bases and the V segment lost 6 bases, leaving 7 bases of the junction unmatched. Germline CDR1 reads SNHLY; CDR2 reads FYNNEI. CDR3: CASSPTQGLNTEAFF. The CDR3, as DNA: TGTGCCAGCAGCCCCACACAGGGGCTGAACACTGAAGCTTTCTTT.

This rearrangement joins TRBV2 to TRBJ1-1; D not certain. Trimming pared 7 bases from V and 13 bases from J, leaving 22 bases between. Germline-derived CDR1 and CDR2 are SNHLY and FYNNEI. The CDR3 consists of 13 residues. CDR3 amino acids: CASKVEAVQSDFF. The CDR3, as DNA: TGTGCCAGCAAGGTGGAGGCCGTTCAAAGCGATTTCTTT.

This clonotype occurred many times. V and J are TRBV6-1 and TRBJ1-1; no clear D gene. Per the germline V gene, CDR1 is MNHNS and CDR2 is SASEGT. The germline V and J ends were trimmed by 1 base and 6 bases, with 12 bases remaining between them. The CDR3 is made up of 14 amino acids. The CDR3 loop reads CASSEVPRRPEAFF. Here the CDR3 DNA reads TGTGCCAGCAGTGAAGTGCCAAGGCGCCCTGAAGCTTTCTTT.

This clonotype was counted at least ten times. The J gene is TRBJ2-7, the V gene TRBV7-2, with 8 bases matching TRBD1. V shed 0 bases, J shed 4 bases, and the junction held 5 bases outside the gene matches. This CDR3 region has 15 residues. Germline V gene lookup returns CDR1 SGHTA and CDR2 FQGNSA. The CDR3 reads CASSLAGQGLYEQYF. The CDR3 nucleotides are TGTGCCAGCAGCTTAGCCGGACAGGGTTTGTACGAGCAGTACTTC.

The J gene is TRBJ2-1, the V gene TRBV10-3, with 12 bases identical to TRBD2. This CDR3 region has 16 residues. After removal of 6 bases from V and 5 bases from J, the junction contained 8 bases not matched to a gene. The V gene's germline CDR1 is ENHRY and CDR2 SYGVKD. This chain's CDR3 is CAISPRTSGEDNEQFF. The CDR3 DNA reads TGTGCCATCAGCCCCCGGACTAGCGGGGAAGACAATGAGCAGTTCTTC.

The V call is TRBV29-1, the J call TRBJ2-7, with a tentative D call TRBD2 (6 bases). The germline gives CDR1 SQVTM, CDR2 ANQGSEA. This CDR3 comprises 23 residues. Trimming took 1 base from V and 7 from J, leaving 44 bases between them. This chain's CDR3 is CSVEGGTVYCSPPPGTGVGEQYF. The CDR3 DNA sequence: TGCAGCGTTGAAGGGGGAACAGTGTACTGCTCCCCCCCCCCCGGGACTGGGGTGGGGGAGCAGTACTTC.

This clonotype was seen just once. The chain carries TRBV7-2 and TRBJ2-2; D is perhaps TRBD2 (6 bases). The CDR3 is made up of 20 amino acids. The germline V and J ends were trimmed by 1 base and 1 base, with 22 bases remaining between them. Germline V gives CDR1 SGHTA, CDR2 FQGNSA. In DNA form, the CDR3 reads TGTGCCAGCAGCTTAGGGTCATGGGCGGGGTTACCTCGGAACACCGGGGAGCTGTTTTTT. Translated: CASSLGSWAGLPRNTGELFF.

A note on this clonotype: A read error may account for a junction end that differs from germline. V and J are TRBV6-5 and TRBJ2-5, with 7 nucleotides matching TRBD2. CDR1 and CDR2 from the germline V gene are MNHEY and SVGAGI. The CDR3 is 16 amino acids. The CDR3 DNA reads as TGTGCCATCAGTTACGAGGGGCTAGCGGTACAAGAGACCCAGTACTTC. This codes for CAISYEGLAVQETQYF.

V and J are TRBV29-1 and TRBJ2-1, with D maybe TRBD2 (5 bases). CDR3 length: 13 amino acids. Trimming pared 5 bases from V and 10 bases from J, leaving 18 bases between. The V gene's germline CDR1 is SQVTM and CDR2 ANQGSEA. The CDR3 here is CSVMGAPKPEQFF. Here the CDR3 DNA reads TGCAGCGTTATGGGAGCACCGAAACCCGAGCAGTTCTTC.

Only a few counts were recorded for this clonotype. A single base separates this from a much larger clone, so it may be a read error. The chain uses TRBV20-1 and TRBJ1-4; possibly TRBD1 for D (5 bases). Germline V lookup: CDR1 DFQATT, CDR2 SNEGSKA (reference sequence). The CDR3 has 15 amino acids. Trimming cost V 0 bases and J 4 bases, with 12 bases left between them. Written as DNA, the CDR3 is TGCAGTGCTAGAGAGGCTGACAGTTTTAATGAAAAACTGTTTTTT. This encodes CSAREADSFNEKLFF.